The 6 T cell receptor beta chains listed next were all sequenced from one sample in a study of blood T cell repertoires in COVID-19. Libraries were prepared by immunoSEQ multiplex PCR; TCRdb keeps only in-frame clonotypes and omits some of them. The table includes 250,000 or so clones, roughly nine tenths detected once. Sequences were obtained from PBMCs or T cells enriched from blood (not recorded which). The receptor source for this set is a woman under 30 who had recovered from COVID-19.

The chain recombines TRBV5-6 with TRBJ2-5; 7 nucleotides match TRBD2. This CDR3 is built from 14 residues. Germline CDR1 is SGHDT and CDR2 is YYEEEE. The junction had 3 bases not matched to a gene; V was cut back by 4 bases and J by 0 bases. The CDR3: CASSAAGNQETQYF. CDR3 sequence (DNA): TGTGCCAGCAGCGCAGCGGGGAACCAAGAGACCCAGTACTTC.

The J gene is TRBJ2-1, the V gene TRBV6-4, with 16 bases aligning to TRBD2. CDR1 MRHNA and CDR2 SNTAGT come from the germline V gene. The V and J ends lost 0 bases and 0 bases, in that order; junction bases with no gene match: 11. The CDR3 loop spans 22 amino acids. In nucleotides, the CDR3 is TGTGCCAGCAGTGACTCGATTACTGGGACTAGCGGGGGGGCCGGCTCCTACAATGAGCAGTTCTTC. Its translation: CASSDSITGTSGGAGSYNEQFF.

Here the CDR3 reads CASSPVAAGELFF. In DNA form, the CDR3 reads TGTGCCAGCAGCCCTGTTGCGGCCGGGGAGCTGTTTTTT. The V call is TRBV11-2, the J call TRBJ2-2; D not certain. Trimming left V 5 bases short and J 6 bases short, with 10 bases between. This CDR3 is 13 amino acids long. Germline CDR1 reads SGHAT; CDR2 reads FQNNGV.

The chain has TRBV24-1 and TRBJ1-2; 8 nucleotides agree with TRBD1. Trimming took 8 bases from V and 4 from J; bases not matched to a gene: 20. The CDR3 loop spans 18 amino acids. CDR1 is KGHDR and CDR2 is SFDVKD in the germline V gene. CDR3 DNA sequence: TGTGCCACCATCGTTCCGGACAGGGTCTTCCCATCGTCCTATGGCTACACCTTC. Its protein product is CATIVPDRVFPSSYGYTF.

The chain has TRBV9 and TRBJ2-3; D remains unclear. The V gene lost 0 bases and the J gene lost 2 bases, with 7 bases spanning the gap. This CDR3 is built from 14 residues. Germline CDR1 SGDLS, CDR2 YYNGEE. CDR3 nucleotides: TGTGCCAGCAGCGTAGGACAAATCACAGATACGCAGTATTTT. It codes for CASSVGQITDTQYF.

The chain couples TRBV12-5 to TRBJ1-2, with a tentative D call TRBD1 (5 bases). There are 16 residues in the CDR3. CDR1 is LGHNT and CDR2 is FRNRAP in the germline V gene. V lost 2 bases and J lost 4, with 17 bases in between. The CDR3, as DNA: TGTGCTAGTGGTTTGTTTTTCGGGGGACCGTCCTATGGCTACACCTTC. Protein: CASGLFFGGPSYGYTF.